This T cell receptor beta chain is from a study of blood T cells in healthy people across ages. Study summary: Template switching captured about one barcoded beta molecule per two T cells.

The germline CDR1 and CDR2 sequences are KGHSH and LQKENI. Deletions cut 0 bases from V and 5 bases from J, with 6 bases between. The CDR3 length is 13 residues. Primers used in a second PCR of roughly 6 to 11 cycles were a sample-barcoded 5' primer and a J-beta primer mix. TCRdb processed the 5' RACE reads anew with MiXCR; each CDR3 protein has one entry. In the table there are 450,000 to 650,000 distinct CDR3 sequences, 24% of which are singletons. This clonotype was picked up one time. The sample also formed part of further work on T cells of mothers and their children. This second study notes: In this cohort, donors were a few healthy Caucasian mothers plus their six children.

Material for sequencing was blood. The TCR was taken from a boy aged 5-17 years in good health. The V and J genes are TRBV18 and TRBJ2-3, with D unresolved. The CDR3 is CASSPPMEDTQYF. The CDR3 DNA reads as TGTGCCAGCTCACCACCAATGGAAGATACGCAGTATTTT.